The T cell receptor (beta chain) described here comes from a study of blood T cell repertoires in COVID-19. For the study at large: Whether acute or convalescent, the COVID-19 samples came from the United States, Italy and Spain. In each case, the material was cDNA or gDNA derived from T cells, B-cell-depleted T cells, or PBMCs.

Germline assignment: CDR1 SGHDN and CDR2 FVKESK. J gave up 2 bases and V 4 bases, and 6 bases lay outside the gene matches. The CDR3 spans 15 residues. Source study methods: Amplification from reference gene primers served as the basis for estimated nucleated cell counts. Generated by immunoSEQ multiplex PCR, the TCRdb table keeps only in-frame clones and is missing some. For V, J and clone size, that table is used; D and trimming come from the DNA. This table holds tens of thousands of clones, roughly four fifths found once. This TCR was recovered from a woman in her sixties with acute or convalescent COVID-19. J is TRBJ2-7 and V is TRBV14; TRBD1 agrees at 9 bases. The sequenced sample consisted of peripheral blood. In nucleotides, the CDR3 is TGTGCCAGCAGCCGAGTACAGGGGGCGACCTACGAGCAGTACTTC. Translation: CASSRVQGATYEQYF. Supplemented by reference TRBV14 and TRBJ2-7, the full variable domain reads EAGVTQFPSHSVIEKGQTVTLRCDPISGHDNLYWYRRVMGKEIKFLLHFVKESKQDESGMPNNRFLAERTGGTYSTLKVQPAELEDSGVYFCASSRVQGATYEQYFGPGTRLTVT.